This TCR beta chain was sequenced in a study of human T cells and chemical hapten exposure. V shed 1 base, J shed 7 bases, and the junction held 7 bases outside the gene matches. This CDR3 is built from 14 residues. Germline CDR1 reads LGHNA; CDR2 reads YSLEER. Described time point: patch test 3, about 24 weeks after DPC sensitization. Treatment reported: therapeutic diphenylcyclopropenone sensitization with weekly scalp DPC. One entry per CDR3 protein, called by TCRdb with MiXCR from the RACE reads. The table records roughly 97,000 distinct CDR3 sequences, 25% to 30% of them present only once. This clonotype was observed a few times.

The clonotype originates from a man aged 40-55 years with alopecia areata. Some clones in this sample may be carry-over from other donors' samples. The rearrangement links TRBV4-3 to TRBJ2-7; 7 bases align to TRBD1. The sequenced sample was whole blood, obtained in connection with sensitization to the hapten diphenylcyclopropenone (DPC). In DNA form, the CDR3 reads TGCGCCAGCAGCCAAGGCACCGGGACAGAAGAGCAGTACTTC. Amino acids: CASSQGTGTEEQYF.